A selection of T cell receptor beta chains follows, all from one sample in a study of blood T cell repertoires in COVID-19. Clones were read by immunoSEQ multiplex PCR, and TCRdb kept only the in-frame ones, dropping some. Here the sample spans 200,000 to 250,000 clones, about four fifths being singletons. Specimen: peripheral blood. These receptors came from a man of 80 years or more with acute or convalescent COVID-19. The CDR3 runs from the conserved cysteine through the conserved F or W. The order of the fields is V gene, D gene, J gene, clone size, CDR3 protein, CDR3 DNA. A D gene is named only where the DNA matches it firmly. Where a row states a size, it is once, few, many or the class of an expanded clone; other rows omit it.

V gene: TRBV2; D gene: TRBD1; J gene: TRBJ1-5; clone size: few; CDR3 protein: CASSTWTGPDQPQHF; CDR3 DNA: TGTGCCAGCAGTACCTGGACAGGGCCGGATCAGCCCCAGCATTTT
V gene: TRBV5-1; D gene: TRBD2; J gene: TRBJ2-7; clone size: -; CDR3 protein: CASRENTGTRGSEQYF; CDR3 DNA: TGCGCCAGCCGAGAGAACACCGGGACTAGAGGTTCCGAGCAGTACTTC
V gene: TRBV6-5; D gene: -; J gene: TRBJ1-4; clone size: -; CDR3 protein: CASSYEGATNEKLFF; CDR3 DNA: TGTGCCAGCAGTTACGAGGGCGCAACTAATGAAAAACTGTTTTTT
V gene: TRBV5-1; D gene: -; J gene: TRBJ1-3; clone size: few; CDR3 protein: CASSLERSGNTIYF; CDR3 DNA: TGCGCCAGCAGCCTGGAGCGCTCTGGAAACACCATATATTTT
V gene: TRBV7-9; D gene: -; J gene: TRBJ1-6; clone size: -; CDR3 protein: CASSLVQGNSPLHF; CDR3 DNA: TGTGCCAGCAGCTTAGTCCAGGGAAATTCACCCCTCCACTTT
V gene: TRBV14; D gene: TRBD1; J gene: TRBJ1-6; clone size: -; CDR3 protein: CASSQDRGRVASPLHF; CDR3 DNA: TGTGCCAGCAGCCAGGACAGGGGGCGCGTGGCTTCACCCCTCCACTTT
V gene: TRBV18; D gene: -; J gene: TRBJ2-7; clone size: -; CDR3 protein: CASSPALGDEQYF; CDR3 DNA: TGTGCCAGCTCACCAGCCCTCGGAGACGAGCAGTACTTC
V gene: TRBV5-1; D gene: -; J gene: TRBJ2-7; clone size: -; CDR3 protein: CASSSRQASSSYEQYF; CDR3 DNA: TGCGCCAGCAGCTCCCGACAGGCCTCCTCCTCCTACGAGCAGTACTTC
V gene: TRBV19; D gene: -; J gene: TRBJ1-5; clone size: -; CDR3 protein: CASSISSWGGNQPQHF; CDR3 DNA: TGTGCCAGTAGTATATCAAGCTGGGGGGGCAATCAGCCCCAGCATTTT
V gene: TRBV11-2; D gene: TRBD2; J gene: TRBJ2-1; clone size: -; CDR3 protein: CASSRTGPPSGSFNEQFF; CDR3 DNA: TGTGCCAGCAGCCGTACCGGACCACCTAGCGGATCCTTCAATGAGCAGTTCTTC